This passage covers 28 T cell receptor beta chains from one sample sequenced in a study of CD8+ T cells in alopecia areata. Reverse transcribed after extraction, RNA yielded cDNA as the sequencing template. Generated by immunoSEQ multiplex PCR, the TCRdb table keeps only in-frame clones and is missing some. This table holds 70,000 to 95,000 clones, around 54% found once. Sequenced sample: NKG2D-high CD8+ T cells sorted from blood. The receptors stem from a human donor with alopecia areata.

The genes are TRBV9 and TRBJ2-3; possible D gene TRBD2, 6 bases. V shed 4 bases and J shed 4 bases, with 16 bases lying between them. This CDR3 contains 15 residues. Germline CDR1 and CDR2: SGDLS and YYNGEE. CDR3 DNA: TGTGCCAGCAGCTTTAGCGGATCCCCTGCAGATACGCAGTATTTT. Protein sequence: CASSFSGSPADTQYF.

The genes are TRBV20-1 and TRBJ2-1; 7 nucleotides agree with TRBD2. This CDR3 contains 11 residues. The V segment lost 5 bases and the J segment 7 bases; nucleotides outside the gene matches: 2. Germline CDR1 reads DFQATT; CDR2 reads SNEGSKA (reference sequence). Here the CDR3 reads CSAAAGNEQFF. For the CDR3, the DNA is TGCAGTGCTGCAGCGGGGAATGAGCAGTTCTTC.

This clone came up a few times. V usage is TRBV5-1 and J usage is TRBJ2-1, with 11 bases identical to TRBD2. The CDR3 contains 14 residues. In germline, CDR1 is SGHRS, CDR2 YFSETQ. V lost 4 bases to trimming and J lost 7 bases; unmatched junction nucleotides: 4. Here the CDR3 reads CASSHWTSGNEQFF. The CDR3 coding sequence is TGCGCCAGCAGCCACTGGACTAGCGGGAATGAGCAGTTCTTC.

The rearrangement uses TRBV27 and TRBJ2-7, with D tentatively TRBD2 (6 bases). V lost 7 bases and J lost 5, with 9 bases in between. The germline CDR1 and CDR2 sequences are MNHEY and SMNVEV (reference sequence). This CDR3 region has 11 residues. The CDR3 bases are TGTGCCAGCACGGCGGGAAACGAGCAGTACTTC. It encodes CASTAGNEQYF.

The chain combines TRBV27 with TRBJ2-4, with 7 bases that match TRBD1. V lost 5 bases and J lost 1; bases outside the gene matches: 2. This CDR3 spans 14 amino acids. Germline V gene sequence: CDR1 MNHEY, CDR2 SMNVEV (reference sequence). The CDR3 here is CASSDREAKNIQYF. In DNA, the CDR3 is TGTGCCAGCAGTGACAGGGAGGCCAAAAACATTCAGTACTTC.

CDR3 residues: CAWSLDGYNEQFF. The CDR3 bases are TGTGCCTGGAGTCTCGATGGTTACAATGAGCAGTTCTTC. The chain couples TRBV30 to TRBJ2-1, with D uncertain. There are 13 residues in the CDR3. From germline, CDR1 is GTSNPN and CDR2 SVGIG (reference sequence). Trimming left V 2 bases short and J 4 bases short, with 9 bases between.

V and J are TRBV4-1 and TRBJ2-7, with D uncertain. The V and J ends lost 0 bases and 5 bases respectively, with 2 bases between them. In germline, CDR1 is MGHRA, CDR2 YSYEKL. This CDR3 is built from 11 residues. The CDR3 loop is CASSQDNEQYF. Written as DNA, the CDR3 is TGCGCCAGCAGCCAAGATAACGAGCAGTACTTC.

The genes are TRBV5-6 and TRBJ1-5; 10 bases agree with TRBD1. This CDR3 comprises 14 residues. The trim removed 4 bases at V and 6 bases at J, leaving 4 bases unmatched. Germline values: CDR1 SGHDT, CDR2 YYEEEE. The CDR3 loop reads CASSLGQGGQPQHF. DNA of the CDR3: TGTGCCAGCAGCCTAGGACAGGGGGGTCAGCCCCAGCATTTT.

This clone occurred a few times. The V gene is TRBV29-1, the J gene TRBJ1-5; possibly TRBD1 for D (5 bases). The CDR3 has 18 amino acids. V was trimmed by 6 bases and J by 3 bases, leaving 27 bases between them. CDR1 is SQVTM and CDR2 is ANQGSEA in the germline V gene. In DNA form, the CDR3 reads TGCAGCGTAGGATTGACCCCGACAGACCTCCCCCCCAATCAGCCCCAGCATTTT. This translates into CSVGLTPTDLPPNQPQHF.

This chain links TRBV28 with TRBJ1-1; D unclear. Germline-derived CDR1 and CDR2 are MDHEN and SYDVKM. The CDR3 sequence is 10 residues long. Deletions cut 10 bases from V and 1 base from J, with 4 bases between. The CDR3 is CATENTEAFF. CDR3 in DNA: TGTGCCACCGAGAACACTGAAGCTTTCTTT.

This chain joins TRBV4-3 and TRBJ1-1; no definite D call. The CDR3 runs 13 residues. The germline V gene encodes CDR1 LGHNA and CDR2 YSLEER. V gave up 4 bases and J gave up 5 bases, with 11 bases separating them. CDR3 bases: TGCGCCAGCAGCCCGTCACGAGGTACTGAAGCTTTCTTT. It translates to CASSPSRGTEAFF.

This clone showed up just a few times. The J gene is TRBJ1-3, the V gene TRBV29-1; D is uncertain. This CDR3 comprises 14 residues. Germline CDR1 SQVTM, CDR2 ANQGSEA. V lost 5 bases and J lost 0, with 11 bases in between. The CDR3 here is CSVIELGSGNTIYF. The CDR3 region has the DNA TGCAGCGTTATTGAGTTAGGCTCTGGAAACACCATATATTTT.

The rearrangement links TRBV7-8 to TRBJ1-5; D remains ambiguous. Germline CDR1 SGHVS, CDR2 FQNEAQ. V was pared by 1 base and J by 6 bases, with 7 bases between. This CDR3 region has 13 residues. CDR3 in DNA: TGTGCCAGCAGCTTAGGTTCGGGTCAGCCCCAGCATTTT. It codes for CASSLGSGQPQHF.

This clone occurred a few times. The gene calls are TRBV7-9 and TRBJ2-7, with unresolved D. CDR1 and CDR2 from the germline V gene are SEHNR and FQNEAQ (reference sequence). V gave up 0 bases and J gave up 2 bases, with 2 bases separating them. The CDR3 is 12 amino acids. As DNA, the CDR3 is TGTGCCAGCAGCTTAGCCCCCTACGAGCAGTACTTC. This sequence encodes CASSLAPYEQYF.

The rearrangement links TRBV4-1 to TRBJ2-5; D unresolved. CDR1 is MGHRA and CDR2 is YSYEKL in the germline V gene. The CDR3 is 16 amino acids. V was shortened by 0 bases and J by 3 bases, with 14 bases between the two germline ends. The CDR3 DNA reads TGCGCCAGCAGCCAAGAAGCCGAGGCTAGAGAAGAGACCCAGTACTTC. This gives the protein CASSQEAEAREETQYF.

The J gene is TRBJ1-1, the V gene TRBV9, with D possibly matching TRBD1 (6 bases). V was pared by 4 bases and J by 4 bases, with 8 bases between. There are 12 residues in the CDR3. The germline gives CDR1 SGDLS, CDR2 YYNGEE. The CDR3 loop is CASSKQGTEAFF. The CDR3, as DNA: TGTGCCAGCAGCAAACAGGGCACTGAAGCTTTCTTT.

V usage is TRBV29-1 and J usage is TRBJ1-4; weak D call: TRBD1 (5 bases). The V and J ends lost 6 bases and 4 bases respectively, with 18 bases between them. CDR1 SQVTM and CDR2 ANQGSEA come from the germline V gene. The CDR3 has 15 amino acids. CDR3 region: CSVRGYEGINEKLFF. The CDR3 DNA follows: TGCAGCGTCCGAGGTTATGAGGGGATTAATGAAAAACTGTTTTTT.

This clone has more than one count but fewer than ten. The chain has TRBV4-1 and TRBJ2-1, with D possibly TRBD2 on 7 matching bases. Germline loops: CDR1 MGHRA, CDR2 YSYEKL. This CDR3 has 13 amino acids. V lost 6 bases and J lost 6, with 12 bases in between. CDR3 in amino acids: CASRGGGGNEQFF. CDR3 coding DNA: TGCGCCAGCAGAGGGGGGGGAGGCAATGAGCAGTTCTTC.

Comments on this clone: A read error may account for a junction end that differs from germline. This chain joins TRBV11-2 and TRBJ2-7; no clear D. The CDR3 sequence is 12 residues long. Germline CDR1 SGHAT, CDR2 FQNNGV. CDR3 sequence: CASSLEAYEQYF. The DNA of the CDR3 is TGTGCCAGCAGCCTAGAAGCCTACGAGCAGTACTTC.

The genes are TRBV5-1 and TRBJ2-1; 11 nucleotides match TRBD2. The CDR3 runs 15 residues. CDR1 and CDR2 (germline): SGHRS, YFSETQ. J lost 7 bases, V lost 4 bases, and 7 bases had no gene match. In nucleotides, the CDR3 is TGCGCCAGCAGCATAGGGACTAGCGGCTTTAATGAGCAGTTCTTC. This codes for CASSIGTSGFNEQFF.

The V gene is TRBV30, the J gene TRBJ2-3; 7 bases agree with TRBD2. Germline loops: CDR1 GTSNPN, CDR2 SVGIG (reference sequence). The CDR3 covers 14 residues. The V and J ends lost 1 base and 1 base, in that order; junction bases with no gene match: 2. This chain's CDR3 is CAWSGGSGTDTQYF. The CDR3 DNA reads TGTGCCTGGAGTGGCGGGAGTGGCACAGATACGCAGTATTTT.

This clone was counted a few times. The chain employs TRBV9 and TRBJ1-2; tentative D call: TRBD1 (6 bases). Trimming shortened V by 6 bases and J by 4 bases, and 10 bases separated the two germline ends. Germline V gene lookup returns CDR1 SGDLS and CDR2 YYNGEE. The CDR3 runs 12 residues. This chain's CDR3 is CASKGQIYGYTF. The CDR3 nucleotides read TGTGCCAGCAAAGGACAGATCTATGGCTACACCTTC. Looking up the rest from reference TRBV9 and TRBJ1-2 gives the full variable domain: DSGVTQTPKHLITATGQRVTLRCSPRSGDLSVYWYQQSLDQGLQFLIQYYNGEERAKGNILERFSAQQFPDLHSELNLSSLELGDSALYFCASKGQIYGYTFGSGTRLTVV.

The rearrangement uses TRBV27 and TRBJ1-1; no firm D call. Trimming left V 1 base short and J 4 bases short, with 10 bases between. There are 14 residues in the CDR3. Looked up from germline, CDR1 is MNHEY and CDR2 is SMNVEV (reference sequence). CDR3 region: CASSLLGFGTEAFF. The CDR3, as DNA: TGTGCCAGCAGTTTATTGGGATTCGGCACTGAAGCTTTCTTT.

In its sample, this clone was seen a few times. V and J are TRBV7-2 and TRBJ2-7, with 9 bases matching TRBD1. Germline values: CDR1 SGHTA, CDR2 FQGNSA. Trimming removed 5 bases from V and 2 bases from J; junction bases left unmatched: 4. This CDR3 spans 14 amino acids. CDR3 DNA: TGTGCCAGCAGCGGGGGGACAGGGCCCTACGAGCAGTACTTC. This codes for CASSGGTGPYEQYF.

This chain joins TRBV28 and TRBJ2-5; 8 nucleotides agree with TRBD2. V lost 4 bases and J lost 12; bases outside the gene matches: 16. The CDR3 is made up of 15 amino acids. Germline V gene sequence: CDR1 MDHEN, CDR2 SYDVKM. CDR3 sequence: CASSSISGVTQSKYF. The CDR3 coding sequence is TGTGCCAGCAGTTCCATTAGCGGGGTCACCCAATCTAAGTACTTC. Full variable domain (missing parts from reference TRBV28 and TRBJ2-5): DVKVTQSSRYLVKRTGEKVFLECVQDMDHENMFWYRQDPGLGLRLIYFSYDVKMKEKGDIPEGYSVSREKKERFSLILESASTNQTSMYLCASSSISGVTQSKYFGPGTRLLVL.

V usage is TRBV29-1 and J usage is TRBJ2-1; possible D gene TRBD1, 5 bases. Germline loops: CDR1 SQVTM, CDR2 ANQGSEA. The CDR3 has 15 amino acids. The ends were cut back, 2 bases at V and 0 bases at J, with 11 bases in the middle. Here the CDR3 reads CSVERVQGSYNEQFF. In nucleotides, the CDR3 is TGCAGCGTTGAACGAGTTCAGGGCTCCTACAATGAGCAGTTCTTC.

The chain recombines TRBV21-1 with TRBJ2-5; TRBD2 was called by the table and not checked on the DNA. TRBV21-1 constitutes a pseudogene. The CDR3 is 16 amino acids. The CDR3 nucleotides are TGTGCCAACGCACCCGCTTGGATGGCGGAGCAAGAGACCCAGTACTTC. It yields the protein CANAPAWMAEQETQYF.

The gene calls are TRBV14 and TRBJ2-3, with D hard to call. From germline, CDR1 is SGHDN and CDR2 FVKESK. This CDR3 has 13 amino acids. Trimming took off 4 bases at V and 8 bases at J, with 13 bases between the two ends. The CDR3 DNA is TGTGCCAGCAGCCCTAGTGCTTTGAGTACGCAGTATTTT. Its translation is CASSPSALSTQYF.